One sample yielded the 32 T cell receptor beta chains listed below, sequenced in a study of T cell clonotyping in hematopoietic cell transplantation. Data came from immunoSEQ multiplex PCR; TCRdb stores just in-frame clones and leaves some out. The top ten hold 2.7% of the sample, which has some 17,000 clones, almost 90% seen once. The sequenced sample consisted of peripheral blood mononuclear cells. These receptors were taken from a man in his fifties or sixties in good health. Some clones in this sample may be carry-over from other donors' samples.

This clone is labeled as medium-sized. V gene TRBV2 combines with J gene TRBJ1-1; D gene ambiguous. The CDR3 runs 13 residues. Trimming stripped 6 bases from V and 4 bases from J, with 12 bases between. CDR1 and CDR2 from the germline V gene are SNHLY and FYNNEI. CDR3 sequence (DNA): TGTGCCAGCAGCCCCGGGCAATCCACTGAAGCTTTCTTT. It is translated as CASSPGQSTEAFF.

The J gene is TRBJ1-2, the V gene TRBV6-4, with a possible D match to TRBD1 (6 bases). Germline lookup yields CDR1 MRHNA and CDR2 SNTAGT. The CDR3 loop spans 12 amino acids. V shed 10 bases and J shed 5 bases, with 14 bases lying between them. CDR3 DNA sequence: TGTGCCACCAGGGGAGGAGGGTATGGCTACACCTTC. Translation: CATRGGGYGYTF.

The chain recombines TRBV30 with TRBJ2-5; TRBD1 matches at 12 bases. V was clipped by 4 bases and J by 4 bases; unmatched bases: 10. This CDR3 contains 16 residues. Germline lookup yields CDR1 GTSNPN and CDR2 SVGIG (reference sequence). DNA for the CDR3: TGTGCCTGGAAATTTGGGGACAGGGGGCTTAGAGAGACCCAGTACTTC. Amino acid sequence: CAWKFGDRGLRETQYF.

V and J are TRBV2 and TRBJ1-2, with 8 bases aligning to TRBD1. The CDR3 spans 13 residues. The J segment lost 6 bases and the V segment lost 7 bases, leaving 7 bases of the junction unmatched. Germline lookup yields CDR1 SNHLY and CDR2 FYNNEI. CDR3 protein: CASTQGAGNGYTF. Here the CDR3 DNA reads TGTGCCAGCACCCAGGGGGCAGGGAATGGCTACACCTTC.

The gene calls are TRBV30 and TRBJ1-2, with TRBD1 as a possible D gene (6 bases). With 5 bases removed from V and 4 bases from J, the gap between germline ends came to 14 bases. This CDR3 comprises 13 residues. CDR1 is GTSNPN and CDR2 is SVGIG in the germline V gene (reference sequence). Here the CDR3 DNA reads TGTGCCTGGGGCCGTGACAGGCCCTATGGCTACACCTTC. It specifies CAWGRDRPYGYTF.

The chain uses TRBV5-4 and TRBJ2-1; TRBD1 matches 8 bases. CDR1 and CDR2 (germline): SGHNT, YYREEE (reference sequence). The CDR3 consists of 17 residues. The V and J ends lost 4 bases and 3 bases, in that order; junction bases with no gene match: 12. CDR3 nucleotide sequence: TGTGCCAGCAGCCCCGGGACAGGTCCCCGAGTCTACAATGAGCAGTTCTTC. Its translation: CASSPGTGPRVYNEQFF. Supplemented by reference TRBV5-4 and TRBJ2-1, the full variable domain reads ETGVTQSPTHLIKTRGQQVTLRCSSQSGHNTVSWYQQALGQGPQFIFQYYREEENGRGNFPPRFSGLQFPNYSSELNVNALELDDSALYLCASSPGTGPRVYNEQFFGPGTRLTVL.

Only a few counts were recorded for this clone. The V gene is TRBV29-1, the J gene TRBJ1-1; D is possibly TRBD1 (5 bases). Germline V gene data show CDR1 as SQVTM and CDR2 as ANQGSEA. CDR3 length equals 10 residues. DNA for the CDR3: TGCAGAATCAAGGGGACTGAAGCTTTCTTT. Encoded protein: CRIKGTEAFF.

The V gene is TRBV6-5, the J gene TRBJ1-6, with D uncertain. V was shortened by 2 bases and J by 6 bases, with 2 bases between the two germline ends. The CDR3 totals 12 residues. CDR1 MNHEY and CDR2 SVGAGI come from the germline V gene. Here the CDR3 reads CASSYRNSPLHF. Here the CDR3 DNA reads TGTGCCAGCAGTTACCGTAATTCACCCCTCCACTTT.

This rearrangement joins TRBV29-1 to TRBJ2-5; D not certain. V lost 6 bases, J lost 7 bases, and 15 bases lay in between. This CDR3 region has 12 residues. CDR1 is SQVTM, CDR2 ANQGSEA, per germline. The CDR3 DNA reads TGCAGCGTAGACACCAATTCCGGGACCCAGTACTTC. It translates to CSVDTNSGTQYF.

This chain links TRBV5-6 with TRBJ1-6, with D uncertain. Germline loops: CDR1 SGHDT, CDR2 YYEEEE. V was cut by 1 base and J by 7 bases, with 12 bases left in between. CDR3 size: 15 residues. The CDR3, as DNA: TGTGCCAGCAGCTTGTTGTCGGATCGGAATTCACCCCTCCACTTT. This gives the protein CASSLLSDRNSPLHF. The whole variable domain, filled in from reference TRBV5-6 and TRBJ1-6, reads DAGVTQSPTHLIKTRGQQVTLRCSPKSGHDTVSWYQQALGQGPQFIFQYYEEEERQRGNFPDRFSGHQFPNYSSELNVNALLLGDSALYLCASSLLSDRNSPLHFGNGTRLTVT.

This chain uses TRBV28 with TRBJ2-7; D not certain. V was pared by 10 bases and J by 6 bases, with 13 bases between. Germline lookup yields CDR1 MDHEN and CDR2 SYDVKM. The CDR3 is made up of 11 amino acids. Here the CDR3 reads CATLFSFEQYF. CDR3 DNA sequence: TGTGCCACCCTTTTTAGTTTCGAGCAGTACTTC.

The chain links TRBV19 to TRBJ1-4; D is undetermined. Trimming removed 5 bases at V and 8 bases at J, with 21 bases between. Germline V gene lookup returns CDR1 LNHDA and CDR2 SQIVND (reference sequence). This CDR3 is built from 16 residues. This chain's CDR3 is CASSRVLGSAGEKLFF. CDR3 in DNA: TGTGCCAGTAGTCGCGTTCTGGGATCGGCGGGCGAAAAACTGTTTTTT.

The chain is built from TRBV29-1 and TRBJ2-4; tentative D call: TRBD2 (6 bases). Trimming took 0 bases from V and 9 from J, leaving 6 bases between them. Germline V gene lookup returns CDR1 SQVTM and CDR2 ANQGSEA. This CDR3 has 11 residues. Here the CDR3 reads CSVEEGGIQYF. CDR3 nucleotides: TGCAGCGTTGAAGAGGGGGGCATTCAGTACTTC.

This clone occurred a few times. The V gene is TRBV30, the J gene TRBJ1-2; 8 bases are shared with TRBD1. CDR1 is GTSNPN and CDR2 is SVGIG in the germline V gene (reference sequence). The CDR3 spans 13 residues. Germline trimming cut 7 bases from V and 8 bases from J; bases unmatched to any gene: 12. CDR3 coding DNA: TGTGCCTTCCACCGGGACAGGCCTTTCGGCTACACCTTC. Translating it yields CAFHRDRPFGYTF.

This rearrangement joins TRBV25-1 to TRBJ2-1; 8 bases agree with TRBD1. Germline CDR1 is MGHDK and CDR2 is SYGVNS. The V segment lost 5 bases and the J segment 5 bases; nucleotides outside the gene matches: 8. The CDR3 extends over 15 amino acids. Here the CDR3 DNA reads TGTGCCAGCAGTCGCCCGGGACAGGTAAACAATGAGCAGTTCTTC. As protein: CASSRPGQVNNEQFF.

Here the CDR3 DNA reads TGTGCCAGCAGCCTACGGCACGGGACAATCGGGGGCTACACCTTC. This codes for CASSLRHGTIGGYTF. The rearrangement links TRBV14 to TRBJ1-2; TRBD1 is a possible D gene (6 bases). Germline values: CDR1 SGHDN, CDR2 FVKESK. Between the trimmed V and J ends, which lost 4 bases and 8 bases, there was a span of 20 bases. The CDR3 sequence is 15 residues long.

This sequence joins TRBV30 and TRBJ2-1; 9 bases align to TRBD1. J gave up 14 bases and V 1 base, and 12 bases lay outside the gene matches. The CDR3 loop spans 14 amino acids. Looked up from germline, CDR1 is GTSNPN and CDR2 is SVGIG (reference sequence). CDR3 region: CAWSGGTGFHVEFF. CDR3 in DNA: TGTGCCTGGAGTGGGGGGACAGGGTTCCACGTCGAGTTCTTC.

The V and J genes are TRBV28 and TRBJ1-5, with a possible D match to TRBD1 (6 bases). Germline loops: CDR1 MDHEN, CDR2 SYDVKM. V lost 6 bases and J 6 bases, leaving 18 bases between the germline ends. This CDR3 has 15 amino acids. CDR3 nucleotides: TGTGCCAGCAGCACCGCGACAGCGACAGGTCAGCCCCAGCATTTT. Protein: CASSTATATGQPQHF.

This rearrangement joins TRBV28 to TRBJ1-5; TRBD1 might be the D (5 bases). The V and J ends lost 2 bases and 7 bases respectively, with 12 bases between them. Germline assignment: CDR1 MDHEN and CDR2 SYDVKM. The CDR3 covers 14 residues. CDR3 loop: CASSLAGTGQPQHF. The DNA of the CDR3 is TGTGCCAGCAGTTTAGCGGGGACTGGGCAGCCCCAGCATTTT.

The chain links TRBV9 to TRBJ2-1; tentative D call: TRBD1 (5 bases). The CDR3 is 15 amino acids. The germline V gene has CDR1 SGDLS and CDR2 YYNGEE. With 3 bases removed from V and 2 bases from J, the gap between germline ends came to 12 bases. The CDR3, as DNA: TGTGCCAGCAGCGGCGCAGGGTGGGCCTACAATGAGCAGTTCTTC. Translated: CASSGAGWAYNEQFF.

This chain uses TRBV5-1 with TRBJ2-7; D might be TRBD2 (5 bases). There are 14 residues in the CDR3. Trimming removed 4 bases at V and 3 bases at J, with 14 bases between. In germline, CDR1 is SGHRS, CDR2 YFSETQ. CDR3 coding DNA: TGCGCCAGCAGCCGGACTGAGCGGCGCTACGAGCAGTACTTC. Encoded protein: CASSRTERRYEQYF.

This clone has a single count. The chain has TRBV29-1 and TRBJ1-5; perhaps TRBD1 as D (6 bases). The germline V and J ends were trimmed by 4 bases and 7 bases, with 17 bases remaining between them. The CDR3 consists of 14 residues. The germline V gene encodes CDR1 SQVTM and CDR2 ANQGSEA. The CDR3 DNA reads TGCAGCGTTGGAGACAGGTCGGGTAGCCAGCCCCAGCATTTT. Its translation is CSVGDRSGSQPQHF. The variable domain in full, completed from reference TRBV29-1 and TRBJ1-5, reads SAVISQKPSRDICQRGTSLTIQCQVDSQVTMMFWYRQQPGQSLTLIATANQGSEATYESGFVIDKFPISRPNLTFSTLTVSNMSPEDSSIYLCSVGDRSGSQPQHFGDGTRLSIL.

The chain combines TRBV9 with TRBJ2-7; unclear D gene. Trimming removed 0 bases at V and 1 base at J, with 8 bases between. From germline, CDR1 is SGDLS and CDR2 YYNGEE. The CDR3 spans 14 residues. The CDR3 DNA reads TGTGCCAGCAGCGTAGTTAACCAGTCCTACGAGCAGTACTTC. Protein: CASSVVNQSYEQYF.

J is TRBJ2-5 and V is TRBV14, with 11 bases lining up with TRBD2. V lost 0 bases to trimming and J lost 5 bases; unmatched junction nucleotides: 8. Germline assignment: CDR1 SGHDN and CDR2 FVKESK. This CDR3 has 17 residues. CDR3 region: CASSQDRGLAGYETQYF. The CDR3 region has the DNA TGTGCCAGCAGCCAAGATAGAGGACTAGCGGGCTATGAGACCCAGTACTTC.

J is TRBJ1-5 and V is TRBV19, with D perhaps matching TRBD1 (5 bases). The CDR3 has 14 residues. Trimming cost V 6 bases and J 8 bases, with 17 bases left between them. CDR1 is LNHDA and CDR2 is SQIVND in the germline V gene (reference sequence). CDR3 in amino acids: CASRNLSGGKPQHF. In DNA form, the CDR3 reads TGTGCCAGTAGGAACTTATCGGGGGGAAAGCCCCAGCATTTT.

V is TRBV2 and J is TRBJ1-5, with D perhaps matching TRBD1 (5 bases). Germline V gene sequence: CDR1 SNHLY, CDR2 FYNNEI. The CDR3 totals 14 residues. V dropped 3 bases and J dropped 5 bases, with 11 bases sitting between them. The DNA for the CDR3 is TGTGCCAGCAGTGAGCTCGACAGAGATCAGCCCCAGCATTTT. The encoded protein is CASSELDRDQPQHF. Together with reference TRBV2 and TRBJ1-5, the CDR3 gives the full variable domain: EPEVTQTPSHQVTQMGQEVILRCVPISNHLYFYWYRQILGQKVEFLVSFYNNEISEKSEIFDDQFSVERPDGSNFTLKIRSTKLEDSAMYFCASSELDRDQPQHFGDGTRLSIL.

The J gene is TRBJ1-5, the V gene TRBV19; maybe TRBD1 (5 bases). The CDR3 extends over 16 amino acids. V shed 5 bases and J shed 2 bases, with 16 bases lying between them. The germline CDR1 and CDR2 sequences are LNHDA and SQIVND (reference sequence). CDR3 residues: CASSRGVNVGNQPQHF. CDR3 in DNA: TGTGCCAGTAGTCGGGGGGTAAACGTCGGCAATCAGCCCCAGCATTTT.

The rearrangement links TRBV7-3 to TRBJ2-3; D is perhaps TRBD2 (7 bases). The germline V gene encodes CDR1 SGHTA and CDR2 FQGTGA. The CDR3 is 16 amino acids. V lost 3 bases to trimming and J lost 2 bases, with 15 bases between them. The CDR3 reads CASSLGGGINTDTQYF. CDR3 nucleotides: TGTGCCAGCAGCTTGGGAGGGGGGATCAACACAGATACGCAGTATTTT.

The chain employs TRBV4-1 and TRBJ2-2; D is possibly TRBD2 (5 bases). The length of the CDR3 is 14 residues. V lost 4 bases to trimming and J lost 7 bases, with 13 bases between them. Germline-derived CDR1 and CDR2 are MGHRA and YSYEKL. The CDR3 nucleotides are TGCGCCAGCAGCCCCACTAGGTCCGACGGGGAGCTGTTTTTT. It translates to CASSPTRSDGELFF.

V and J are TRBV7-2 and TRBJ2-7, with D uncertain. Trimming took 1 base from V and 3 from J, leaving 7 bases between them. Germline V gene sequence: CDR1 SGHTA, CDR2 FQGNSA. The CDR3 contains 13 residues. Here the CDR3 reads CASSLVLFYEQYF. Written as DNA, the CDR3 is TGTGCCAGCAGCTTAGTTCTCTTCTACGAGCAGTACTTC.

V usage is TRBV7-2 and J usage is TRBJ1-2, with no clear D. The CDR3 is 12 residues long. CDR1 and CDR2 (germline): SGHTA, FQGNSA. V gave up 1 base and J gave up 7 bases, with 7 bases separating them. CDR3 amino acids: CASSLGVSGYTF. The CDR3, as DNA: TGTGCCAGCAGCTTAGGCGTAAGTGGCTACACCTTC.

The chain carries TRBV11-2 and TRBJ2-5; unclear D gene. Trimming took off 1 base at V and 0 bases at J, with 3 bases between the two ends. Germline assignment: CDR1 SGHAT and CDR2 FQNNGV. The CDR3 totals 13 residues. In nucleotides, the CDR3 is TGTGCCAGCAGCTTAGCCTACCAAGAGACCCAGTACTTC. Protein sequence: CASSLAYQETQYF.